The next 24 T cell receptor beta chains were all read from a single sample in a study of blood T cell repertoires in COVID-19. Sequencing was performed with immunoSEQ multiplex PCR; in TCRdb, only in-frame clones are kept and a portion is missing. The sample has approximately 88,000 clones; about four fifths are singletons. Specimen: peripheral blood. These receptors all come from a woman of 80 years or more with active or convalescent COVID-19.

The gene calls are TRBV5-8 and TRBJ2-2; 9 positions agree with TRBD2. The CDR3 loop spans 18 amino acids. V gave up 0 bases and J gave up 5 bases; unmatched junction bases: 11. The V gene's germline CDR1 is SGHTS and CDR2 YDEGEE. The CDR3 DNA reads TGTGCCAGCAGCTTGGAGGGAGCGGGGGGAGGGTTGACCGGGGAGCTGTTTTTT. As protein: CASSLEGAGGGLTGELFF.

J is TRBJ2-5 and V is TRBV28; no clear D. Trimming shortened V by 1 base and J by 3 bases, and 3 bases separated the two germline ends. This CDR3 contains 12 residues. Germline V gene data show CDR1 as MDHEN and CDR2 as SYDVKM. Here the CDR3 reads CASSLSEETQYF. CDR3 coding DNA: TGTGCCAGCAGTTTATCGGAAGAGACCCAGTACTTC.

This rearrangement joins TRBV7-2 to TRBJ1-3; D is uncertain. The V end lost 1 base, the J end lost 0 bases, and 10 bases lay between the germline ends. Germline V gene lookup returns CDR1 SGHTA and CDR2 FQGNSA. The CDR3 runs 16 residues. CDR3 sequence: CASSLGGGVSGNTIYF. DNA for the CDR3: TGTGCCAGCAGCTTAGGTGGTGGAGTCTCTGGAAACACCATATATTTT. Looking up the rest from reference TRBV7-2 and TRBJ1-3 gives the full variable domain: GAGVSQSPSNKVTEKGKDVELRCDPISGHTALYWYRQSLGQGLEFLIYFQGNSAPDKSGLPSDRFSAERTGGSVSTLTIQRTQQEDSAVYLCASSLGGGVSGNTIYFGEGSWLTVV.

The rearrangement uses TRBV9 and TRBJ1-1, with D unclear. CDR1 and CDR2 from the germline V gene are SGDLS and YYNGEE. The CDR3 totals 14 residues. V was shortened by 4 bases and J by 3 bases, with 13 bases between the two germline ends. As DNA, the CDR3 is TGTGCCAGCAGCCCTCGTATCGGGGACACTGAAGCTTTCTTT. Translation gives CASSPRIGDTEAFF.

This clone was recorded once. Here the CDR3 DNA reads TGTGCCAGTAGTCGACAGGTTAACTATGGCTACACCTTC. It codes for CASSRQVNYGYTF. The chain recombines TRBV19 with TRBJ1-2; TRBD1 is a possible D gene (6 bases). The V and J ends lost 5 bases and 1 base respectively, with 8 bases between them. This CDR3 region has 13 residues. Germline V gene lookup returns CDR1 LNHDA and CDR2 SQIVND (reference sequence).

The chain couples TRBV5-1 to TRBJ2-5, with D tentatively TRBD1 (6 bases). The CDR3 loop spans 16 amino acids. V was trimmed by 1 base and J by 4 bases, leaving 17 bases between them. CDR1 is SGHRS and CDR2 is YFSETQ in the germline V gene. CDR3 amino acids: CASSLSVQGEGETQYF. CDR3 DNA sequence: TGCGCCAGCAGCTTGAGCGTACAGGGAGAAGGAGAGACCCAGTACTTC.

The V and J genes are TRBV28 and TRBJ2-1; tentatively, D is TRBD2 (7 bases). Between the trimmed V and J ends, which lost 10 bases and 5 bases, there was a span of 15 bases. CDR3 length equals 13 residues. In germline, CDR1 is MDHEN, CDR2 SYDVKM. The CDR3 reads CAIEGGPNNEQFF. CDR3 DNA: TGTGCCATCGAGGGGGGGCCCAACAATGAGCAGTTCTTC.

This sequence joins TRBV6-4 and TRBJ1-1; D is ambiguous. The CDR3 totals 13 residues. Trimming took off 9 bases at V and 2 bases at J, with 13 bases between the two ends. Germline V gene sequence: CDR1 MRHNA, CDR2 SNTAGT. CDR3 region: CASRSQSNTEAFF. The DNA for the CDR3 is TGTGCCAGTAGATCACAGTCAAACACTGAAGCTTTCTTT.

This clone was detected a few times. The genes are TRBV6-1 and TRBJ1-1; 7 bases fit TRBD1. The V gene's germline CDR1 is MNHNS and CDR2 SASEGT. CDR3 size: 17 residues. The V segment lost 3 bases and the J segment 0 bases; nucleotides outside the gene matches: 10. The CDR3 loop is CASSERGLSRMNTEAFF. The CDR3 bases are TGTGCCAGCAGTGAGAGGGGGCTTTCGAGAATGAACACTGAAGCTTTCTTT.

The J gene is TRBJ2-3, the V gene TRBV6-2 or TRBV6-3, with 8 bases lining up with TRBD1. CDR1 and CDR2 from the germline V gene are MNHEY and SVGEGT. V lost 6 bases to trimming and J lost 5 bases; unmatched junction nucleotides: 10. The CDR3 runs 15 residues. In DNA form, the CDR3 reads TGTGCCAGCAGCTTAACCCAGGGGGCCGGAGATACGCAGTATTTT. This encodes CASSLTQGAGDTQYF.

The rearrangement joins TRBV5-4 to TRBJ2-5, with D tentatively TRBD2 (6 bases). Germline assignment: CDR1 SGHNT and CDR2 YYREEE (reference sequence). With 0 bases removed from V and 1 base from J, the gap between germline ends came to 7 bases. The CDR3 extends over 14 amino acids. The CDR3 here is CASSLGRAQETQYF. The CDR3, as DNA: TGTGCCAGCAGCTTGGGGAGGGCCCAAGAGACCCAGTACTTC.

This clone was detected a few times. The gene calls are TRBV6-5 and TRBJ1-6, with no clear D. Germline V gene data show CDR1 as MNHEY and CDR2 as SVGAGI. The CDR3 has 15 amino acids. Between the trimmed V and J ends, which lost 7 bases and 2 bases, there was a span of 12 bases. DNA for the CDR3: TGTGCCAGCACCCAAGACGGAGCCTATAATTCACCCCTCCACTTT. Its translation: CASTQDGAYNSPLHF.

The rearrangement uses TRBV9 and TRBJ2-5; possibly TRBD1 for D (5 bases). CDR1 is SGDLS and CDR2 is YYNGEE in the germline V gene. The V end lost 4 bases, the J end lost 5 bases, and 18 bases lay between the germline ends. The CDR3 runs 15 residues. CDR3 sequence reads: CASSRKGLKGETQYF. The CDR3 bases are TGTGCCAGCAGCCGTAAGGGTCTCAAGGGGGAGACCCAGTACTTC. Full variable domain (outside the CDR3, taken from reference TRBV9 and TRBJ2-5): DSGVTQTPKHLITATGQRVTLRCSPRSGDLSVYWYQQSLDQGLQFLIQYYNGEERAKGNILERFSAQQFPDLHSELNLSSLELGDSALYFCASSRKGLKGETQYFGPGTRLLVL.

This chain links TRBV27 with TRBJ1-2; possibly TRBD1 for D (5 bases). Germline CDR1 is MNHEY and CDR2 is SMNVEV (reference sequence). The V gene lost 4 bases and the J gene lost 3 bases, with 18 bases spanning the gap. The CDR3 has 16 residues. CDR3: CASSSDPGWGDYGYTF. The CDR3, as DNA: TGTGCCAGCAGTTCAGATCCAGGGTGGGGTGACTATGGCTACACCTTC.

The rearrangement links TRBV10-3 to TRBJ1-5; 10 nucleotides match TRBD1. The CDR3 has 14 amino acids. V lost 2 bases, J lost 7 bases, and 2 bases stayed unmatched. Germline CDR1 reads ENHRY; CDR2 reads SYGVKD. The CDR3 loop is CAISEDRGQQPQHF. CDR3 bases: TGTGCCATCAGTGAGGACAGGGGGCAACAGCCCCAGCATTTT.

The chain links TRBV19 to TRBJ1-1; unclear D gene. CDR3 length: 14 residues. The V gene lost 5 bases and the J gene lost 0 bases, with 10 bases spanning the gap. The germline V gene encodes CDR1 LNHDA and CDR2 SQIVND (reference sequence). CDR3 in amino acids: CASSPSLMNTEAFF. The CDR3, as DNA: TGTGCCAGTAGTCCAAGCTTGATGAACACTGAAGCTTTCTTT.

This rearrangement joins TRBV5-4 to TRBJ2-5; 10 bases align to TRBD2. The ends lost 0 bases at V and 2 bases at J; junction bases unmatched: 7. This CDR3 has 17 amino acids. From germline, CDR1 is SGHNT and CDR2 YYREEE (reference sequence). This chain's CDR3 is CASSLEAGGFAQETQYF. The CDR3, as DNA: TGTGCCAGCAGCTTGGAAGCGGGGGGGTTTGCTCAAGAGACCCAGTACTTC.

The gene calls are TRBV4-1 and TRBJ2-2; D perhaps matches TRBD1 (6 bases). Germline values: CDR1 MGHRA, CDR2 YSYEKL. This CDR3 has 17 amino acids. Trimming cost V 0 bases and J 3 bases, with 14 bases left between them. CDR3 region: CASSQEQGQGYTGELFF. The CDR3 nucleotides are TGCGCCAGCAGCCAAGAACAAGGGCAGGGGTACACCGGGGAGCTGTTTTTT.

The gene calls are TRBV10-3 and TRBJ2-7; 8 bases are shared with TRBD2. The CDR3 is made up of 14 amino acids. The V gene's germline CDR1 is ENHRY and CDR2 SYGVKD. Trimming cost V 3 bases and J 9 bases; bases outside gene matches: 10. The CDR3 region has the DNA TGTGCCATCAGTGAAGTAGCGGTGGCGGGGGGGCAGTACTTC. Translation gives CAISEVAVAGGQYF.

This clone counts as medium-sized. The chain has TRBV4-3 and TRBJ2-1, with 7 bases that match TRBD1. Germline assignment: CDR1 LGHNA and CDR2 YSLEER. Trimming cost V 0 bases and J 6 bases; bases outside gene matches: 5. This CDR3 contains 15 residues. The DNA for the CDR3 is TGCGCCAGCAGCCAAGATGGGACAGACTCCAATGAGCAGTTCTTC. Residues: CASSQDGTDSNEQFF.

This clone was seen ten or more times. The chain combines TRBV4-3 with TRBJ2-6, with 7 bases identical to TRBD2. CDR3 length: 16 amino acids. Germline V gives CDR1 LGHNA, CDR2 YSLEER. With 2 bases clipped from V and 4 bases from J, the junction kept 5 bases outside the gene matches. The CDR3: CASSQKGGVGANVLTF. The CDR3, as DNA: TGCGCCAGCAGCCAAAAGGGAGGGGTCGGGGCCAACGTCCTGACTTTC.

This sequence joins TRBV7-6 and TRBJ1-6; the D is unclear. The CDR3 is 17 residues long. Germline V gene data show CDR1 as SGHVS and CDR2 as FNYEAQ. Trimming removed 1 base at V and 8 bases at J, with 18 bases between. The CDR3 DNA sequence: TGTGCCAGCAGCTTAGAAGTGTTAGCGGGCAGTGATTCACCCCTCCACTTT. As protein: CASSLEVLAGSDSPLHF. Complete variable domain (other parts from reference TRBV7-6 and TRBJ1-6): GAGVSQSPRYKVTKRGQDVALRCDPISGHVSLYWYRQALGQGPEFLTYFNYEAQQDKSGLPNDRFSAERPEGSISTLTIQRTEQRDSAMYRCASSLEVLAGSDSPLHFGNGTRLTVT.

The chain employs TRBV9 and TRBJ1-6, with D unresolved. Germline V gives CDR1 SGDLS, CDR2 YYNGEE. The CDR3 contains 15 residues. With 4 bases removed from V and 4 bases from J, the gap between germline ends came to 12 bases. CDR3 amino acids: CASSSRREYNSPLHF. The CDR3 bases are TGTGCCAGCAGCTCCAGAAGGGAGTATAATTCACCCCTCCACTTT.

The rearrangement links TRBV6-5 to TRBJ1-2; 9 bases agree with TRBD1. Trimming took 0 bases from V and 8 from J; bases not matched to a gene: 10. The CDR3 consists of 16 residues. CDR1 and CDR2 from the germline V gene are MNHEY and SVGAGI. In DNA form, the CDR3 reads TGTGCCAGCAGTTACTCGATAGCACAGGGGGCGGGAGGCTACACCTTC. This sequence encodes CASSYSIAQGAGGYTF.